These 32 T cell receptor beta chains were all obtained from the same sample, sequenced in a study of OX40 agonist ivuxolimab in advanced cancers. Assay used: immunoSEQ multiplex PCR; TCRdb lists only in-frame clones, some missing. The sample has about 60,000 clones; about 85% are singletons. Here the sequenced sample was CD4+ or CD8+ T cells sorted from blood, taken in a trial of the OX40 agonist ivuxolimab. The receptors shown here come from an adult with an advanced solid tumor such as melanoma, head and neck, liver or kidney cancer.

The V call is TRBV7-6, the J call TRBJ2-2, with D perhaps matching TRBD2 (5 bases). CDR3 length: 13 amino acids. Germline loops: CDR1 SGHVS, CDR2 FNYEAQ. Trimming took 5 bases from V and 8 from J, leaving 12 bases between them. The CDR3 here is CASSRPGKGELFF. The CDR3 DNA is TGTGCCAGCAGCCGGCCCGGGAAGGGGGAGCTGTTTTTT.

The chain has TRBV19 and TRBJ2-1; TRBD2 agrees at 12 bases. The CDR3 totals 18 residues. After removal of 8 bases from V and 1 base from J, the junction contained 12 bases not matched to a gene. CDR1 is LNHDA, CDR2 SQIVND, per germline (reference sequence). CDR3 region: CASSFPSGRVSSYNEQFF. CDR3 bases: TGTGCCAGTTCTTTTCCTAGCGGGAGGGTATCTTCCTACAATGAGCAGTTCTTC.

This rearrangement joins TRBV5-1 to TRBJ2-1; D unresolved. The V end lost 1 base, the J end lost 3 bases, and 11 bases lay between the germline ends. Germline V gene data show CDR1 as SGHRS and CDR2 as YFSETQ. CDR3 length equals 15 residues. This chain's CDR3 is CASSLNSPDYNEQFF. CDR3 bases: TGCGCCAGCAGCTTGAACAGCCCCGACTACAATGAGCAGTTCTTC.

The chain uses TRBV7-9 and TRBJ2-3; D possibly corresponds to TRBD2 (5 bases). The V end was cut by 5 bases, the J end by 4 bases, with 13 bases between. The germline V gene encodes CDR1 SEHNR and CDR2 FQNEAQ (reference sequence). This CDR3 has 14 amino acids. CDR3 loop: CASSPRTGPDTQYF. The CDR3 DNA reads TGTGCCAGCAGCCCCCGGACTGGGCCAGATACGCAGTATTTT.

This clone was observed once. The chain joins TRBV15 to TRBJ1-1; D is unresolved. Looked up from germline, CDR1 is LNHNV and CDR2 is YYDKDF (reference sequence). V shed 0 bases and J shed 10 bases, with 9 bases lying between them. The CDR3 is 12 residues long. The CDR3 coding sequence is TGTGCCACCAGCAGAGATCTGGACGTAGCTTTCTTT. It codes for CATSRDLDVAFF.

The chain combines TRBV28 with TRBJ2-6; D perhaps matches TRBD2 (5 bases). Germline CDR1 MDHEN, CDR2 SYDVKM. This CDR3 has 15 amino acids. Between the trimmed V and J ends, which lost 7 bases and 1 base, there was a span of 11 bases. The CDR3 nucleotides are TGTGCCAGCAATTTTAGGAGGTCTGGGGCCAACGTCCTGACTTTC. Protein product: CASNFRRSGANVLTF.

The chain carries TRBV30 and TRBJ1-6, with 8 bases lining up with TRBD1. V shed 2 bases and J 10 bases; nucleotides not matched to a gene: 13. This CDR3 has 16 residues. Germline V gene lookup returns CDR1 GTSNPN and CDR2 SVGIG (reference sequence). Written as DNA, the CDR3 is TGTGCCTGGAGTTCCGGACAGGGTGGGGTGAGATCACCCCTCCACTTT. It specifies CAWSSGQGGVRSPLHF. The full variable domain, rest sourced from reference TRBV30 and TRBJ1-6, is SQTIHQWPATLVQPVGSPLSLECTVEGTSNPNLYWYRQAAGRGLQLLFYSVGIGQISSEVPQNLSASRPQDRQFILSSKKLLLSDSGFYLCAWSSGQGGVRSPLHFGNGTRLTVT.

CDR3 loop: CASSLGGLSYEQYF. The CDR3, as DNA: TGTGCCAGCAGCTTAGGGGGGCTCTCCTACGAGCAGTACTTC. The chain combines TRBV7-2 with TRBJ2-7; maybe TRBD1 (6 bases). V lost 1 base, J lost 0 bases, and 7 bases lay in between. CDR3 size: 14 residues. Per germline, CDR1 SGHTA and CDR2 FQGNSA.

The rearrangement joins TRBV7-8 to TRBJ2-1; 9 nucleotides agree with TRBD2. From germline, CDR1 is SGHVS and CDR2 FQNEAQ. This CDR3 is 14 amino acids long. Trimming at V came to 1 base and at J to 14 bases, leaving 9 bases not matched to a gene. The DNA for the CDR3 is TGTGCCAGCAGCTTAGAGGGTAGCGGGAGAGTGAAGTTCTTC. As protein: CASSLEGSGRVKFF.

The rearrangement uses TRBV18 and TRBJ2-5; the D gene is possibly TRBD2 (5 bases). The CDR3 consists of 15 residues. The V and J ends lost 2 bases and 1 base respectively, with 11 bases between them. CDR1 is KGHSH and CDR2 is LQKENI in the germline V gene. The CDR3 reads CASSPEGLSQETQYF. CDR3 DNA: TGTGCCAGCTCACCAGAGGGATTAAGCCAAGAGACCCAGTACTTC. The whole variable domain, remainder taken from reference TRBV18 and TRBJ2-5, is NAGVMQNPRHLVRRRGQEARLRCSPMKGHSHVYWYRQLPEEGLKFMVYLQKENIIDESGMPKERFSAEFPKEGPSILRIQQVVRGDSAAYFCASSPEGLSQETQYFGPGTRLLVL.

The chain uses TRBV4-2 and TRBJ1-1; D ambiguous. CDR3 size: 18 residues. CDR1 and CDR2 (germline): LGHNA, YNFKEQ. Trimming removed 10 bases from V and 0 bases from J, with 27 bases in between. DNA of the CDR3: TGTGCCACTACACAAACCCTTGGGGTTCGGAGTTTGAACACTGAAGCTTTCTTT. Translating gives CATTQTLGVRSLNTEAFF.

Turning to this clone: The junction departs from the called germline gene at one end, perhaps through a read error. This chain's CDR3 is CASSHGDGASSF. DNA of the CDR3: TGTGCCAGCAGCCACGGGGACGGAGCTTCGTCCTTC. This chain joins TRBV5-6 and TRBJ1-2; D is possibly TRBD1 (5 bases). In germline, CDR1 is SGHDT, CDR2 YYEEEE. The CDR3 length is 12 residues.

The J gene is TRBJ2-2, the V gene TRBV19; possible D gene TRBD2, 5 bases. This CDR3 contains 14 residues. CDR1 is LNHDA, CDR2 SQIVND, per germline (reference sequence). V was cut by 6 bases and J by 0 bases, with 8 bases left in between. The CDR3 region has the DNA TGTGCCAGTAGAAGCGGAACGAACACCGGGGAGCTGTTTTTT. Translation gives CASRSGTNTGELFF.

The rearrangement uses TRBV6-6 and TRBJ2-7; 9 bases fit TRBD1. The length of the CDR3 is 15 residues. With V trimmed by 6 bases and J by 2 bases, 8 bases remained unmatched. The V gene's germline CDR1 is MNHNY and CDR2 SVGAGI (reference sequence). CDR3 region: CASRLFGTGTYEQYF. The CDR3 DNA sequence: TGTGCCAGCAGGCTCTTCGGGACAGGGACCTACGAGCAGTACTTC.

The gene calls are TRBV4-2 and TRBJ2-2, with 10 bases fitting TRBD1. CDR1 is LGHNA and CDR2 is YNFKEQ in the germline V gene. V trimming: 5 bases; J trimming: 2 bases; junction bases outside the gene matches: 5. The length of the CDR3 is 16 residues. CDR3 DNA sequence: TGTGCCAGCAGCTATGGACAGGGGGTAAACACCGGGGAGCTGTTTTTT. Translation gives CASSYGQGVNTGELFF.

V gene TRBV27 combines with J gene TRBJ2-2, with D perhaps matching TRBD1 (5 bases). V lost 6 bases and J 3 bases, leaving 20 bases between the germline ends. The length of the CDR3 is 17 residues. CDR1 and CDR2 from the germline V gene are MNHEY and SMNVEV (reference sequence). In nucleotides, the CDR3 is TGTGCCAGCAGGGAAGGCCTGCAGGGTGAAGACACCGGGGAGCTGTTTTTT. It is translated as CASREGLQGEDTGELFF.

V gene TRBV7-3 combines with J gene TRBJ2-7, with 7 positions matching TRBD2. Germline V gene data show CDR1 as SGHTA and CDR2 as FQGTGA. The V segment lost 1 base and the J segment 2 bases; nucleotides outside the gene matches: 5. The CDR3 is 15 amino acids. CDR3 sequence reads: CASSLSGGGAYEQYF. Here the CDR3 DNA reads TGTGCCAGCAGCTTAAGCGGGGGAGGGGCCTACGAGCAGTACTTC.

V is TRBV6-1 and J is TRBJ1-2; 9 bases match TRBD1. The germline CDR1 and CDR2 sequences are MNHNS and SASEGT. The CDR3 loop spans 14 amino acids. Trimming removed 9 bases from V and 3 bases from J; junction bases left unmatched: 8. CDR3 sequence (DNA): TGTGCCAGTTCCCCGGGACAGGGCTACTATGGCTACACCTTC. Encoded protein: CASSPGQGYYGYTF.

V gene TRBV28 combines with J gene TRBJ1-5, with unresolved D. With 3 bases removed from V and 1 base from J, the gap between germline ends came to 7 bases. Germline CDR1 reads MDHEN; CDR2 reads SYDVKM. The CDR3 contains 14 residues. The CDR3 sequence is CASSLRLSNQPQHF. The CDR3 bases are TGTGCCAGCAGTTTGCGGCTGAGCAATCAGCCCCAGCATTTT.

V gene TRBV7-9 combines with J gene TRBJ2-7; possible D gene TRBD1, 5 bases. CDR1 SEHNR and CDR2 FQNEAQ come from the germline V gene (reference sequence). V lost 5 bases and J 6 bases, leaving 20 bases between the germline ends. The CDR3 has 15 amino acids. CDR3 sequence: CASSHGAGLYSEQYF. For the CDR3, the DNA is TGTGCCAGCAGCCATGGGGCAGGGTTATATTCCGAGCAGTACTTC.

The chain has TRBV6-6 and TRBJ2-2; D gene unclear. V lost 7 bases and J 3 bases, leaving 9 bases between the germline ends. The CDR3 loop spans 13 amino acids. CDR1 is MNHNY and CDR2 is SVGAGI in the germline V gene (reference sequence). In DNA form, the CDR3 reads TGTGCCAGCATAATTCCCCACACCGGGGAGCTGTTTTTT. It translates to CASIIPHTGELFF.

This clone appeared a few times. The gene calls are TRBV27 and TRBJ2-7; 7 bases are a match to TRBD2. V shed 7 bases, J shed 1 base, and the junction held 7 bases outside the gene matches. The CDR3 is made up of 14 amino acids. CDR1 is MNHEY, CDR2 SMNVEV, per germline (reference sequence). In nucleotides, the CDR3 is TGTGCCAGCACCCGAACTAGCGCATCCTACGAGCAGTACTTC. It encodes CASTRTSASYEQYF.

The chain links TRBV7-3 to TRBJ2-1; TRBD1 matches 7 bases. Germline assignment: CDR1 SGHTA and CDR2 FQGTGA. The V gene end was trimmed by 1 base and the J gene end by 6 bases; junction bases not matched to a gene: 6. CDR3 length equals 15 residues. This CDR3 reads CASSLRGGAINEQFF. The CDR3 DNA follows: TGTGCCAGCAGCTTAAGAGGGGGCGCGATCAATGAGCAGTTCTTC.

The genes are TRBV19 and TRBJ1-1, with D perhaps TRBD1 (6 bases). V was clipped by 4 bases and J by 7 bases, with 10 bases between them. The CDR3 contains 12 residues. Germline V gene lookup returns CDR1 LNHDA and CDR2 SQIVND (reference sequence). The CDR3 here is CASSSRGFEAFF. CDR3 coding DNA: TGTGCCAGTAGTAGTAGGGGGTTTGAAGCTTTCTTT.

The chain joins TRBV6-1 to TRBJ2-7; 8 nucleotides match TRBD1. The germline gives CDR1 MNHNS, CDR2 SASEGT. The junction had 3 bases not matched to a gene; V was cut back by 5 bases and J by 0 bases. The CDR3 loop spans 14 amino acids. CDR3 amino acids: CASSRTGSSYEQYF. The CDR3 bases are TGTGCCAGCAGTCGGACAGGGAGCTCCTACGAGCAGTACTTC.

J is TRBJ2-3 and V is TRBV2; D is undetermined. This CDR3 has 12 amino acids. The V end lost 6 bases, the J end lost 2 bases, and 6 bases lay between the germline ends. CDR1 is SNHLY, CDR2 FYNNEI, per germline. CDR3: CASSPITDTQYF. CDR3 DNA: TGTGCCAGCAGCCCCATCACAGATACGCAGTATTTT.

A word on this clone: Compared with germline, one end of the junction differs, possibly owing to a read error. V is TRBV5-1 and J is TRBJ2-7, with a possible D match to TRBD2 (6 bases). CDR3 length: 13 residues. Germline V lookup: CDR1 SGHRS, CDR2 YFSETQ. The CDR3 is CAGSLGGDYEQYF. DNA for the CDR3: TGCGCCGGCAGCTTAGGAGGGGACTACGAGCAGTACTTC.

The chain uses TRBV18 and TRBJ2-5; TRBD1 agrees at 7 bases. The CDR3 sequence is 14 residues long. V shed 3 bases, J shed 5 bases, and the junction held 6 bases outside the gene matches. In germline, CDR1 is KGHSH, CDR2 LQKENI. CDR3 residues: CASSPRQGAETQYF. CDR3 nucleotides: TGTGCCAGCTCACCCAGACAGGGTGCGGAGACCCAGTACTTC.

This chain joins TRBV19 and TRBJ1-2, with TRBD1 matching 12 bases. CDR3 size: 16 residues. Germline V gives CDR1 LNHDA, CDR2 SQIVND (reference sequence). Germline trimming cut 5 bases from V and 6 bases from J; bases unmatched to any gene: 10. CDR3 sequence: CASSYPGQGAPDGYTF. DNA for the CDR3: TGTGCCAGTAGTTACCCGGGACAGGGGGCGCCGGATGGCTACACCTTC.

The rearrangement joins TRBV29-1 to TRBJ1-1, with D unresolved. This CDR3 is 13 amino acids long. V lost 4 bases and J lost 3, with 12 bases in between. CDR1 SQVTM and CDR2 ANQGSEA come from the germline V gene. CDR3 residues: CSVGPTPDTEAFF. The CDR3 bases are TGCAGCGTTGGGCCGACCCCGGACACTGAAGCTTTCTTT.

This clone was observed at least ten times. The chain uses TRBV6-4 and TRBJ2-3, with 10 bases aligning to TRBD1. The CDR3 runs 14 residues. Germline lookup yields CDR1 MRHNA and CDR2 SNTAGT. With V trimmed by 4 bases and J by 3 bases, 1 base remained unmatched. The CDR3 is CASSGGQGTDTQYF. The CDR3 bases are TGTGCCAGCAGTGGGGGACAGGGGACAGATACGCAGTATTTT.

The V gene is TRBV6-5, the J gene TRBJ2-7, with 8 bases matching TRBD2. CDR1 and CDR2 (germline): MNHEY, SVGAGI. With V trimmed by 4 bases and J by 3 bases, 5 bases remained unmatched. The CDR3 is 14 amino acids. CDR3 nucleotide sequence: TGTGCCAGCAGTTTCTCGGGGGGGTACTACGAGCAGTACTTC. Protein sequence: CASSFSGGYYEQYF.